What follows are 10 T cell receptor beta chains derived from one specimen sequenced in a study of T cells in Graves' hyperthyroidism and ophthalmopathy. TCR beta CDR3 sequences were amplified from RNA transcripts. Researchers ran a first-round RT-PCR on the TCR CDR3 using the HTBI primer set. From the multiplex PCR reads, TCRdb called clonotypes with MiXCR, one entry per CDR3 protein. Of some 510,000 distinct CDR3 sequences in the sample, less than 25% were seen once. The sequenced material came from blood. Receptors were obtained from a man between 18 and 29 years old with Graves' hyperthyroidism.

The chain recombines TRBV19 with TRBJ1-5; a weak D match, TRBD1 (5 bases). The CDR3 is 15 residues long. Germline CDR1 is LNHDA and CDR2 is SQIVND (reference sequence). Trimming took 1 base from V and 6 from J, leaving 13 bases between them. CDR3 loop: CASSIARGRSQPQHF. The CDR3 DNA sequence: TGTGCCAGTAGTATAGCGAGGGGTAGAAGTCAGCCCCAGCATTTT.

The table lists this clonotype with a few counts. This rearrangement joins TRBV15 to TRBJ1-5, with D tentatively TRBD1 (6 bases). Looked up from germline, CDR1 is LNHNV and CDR2 is YYDKDF (reference sequence). V was clipped by 0 bases and J by 2 bases, with 8 bases between them. There are 15 residues in the CDR3. CDR3 bases: TGTGCCACCAGCAGAGATAACAGGGGCAATCAGCCCCAGCATTTT. Its protein is CATSRDNRGNQPQHF.

The gene calls are TRBV3-1 and TRBJ1-1; 9 bases are a match to TRBD1. The V segment lost 2 bases and the J segment 10 bases; nucleotides outside the gene matches: 11. From germline, CDR1 is LGHDT and CDR2 YNNKEL (reference sequence). CDR3 length equals 15 residues. Here the CDR3 reads CASSQRDRVPLGAFF. Written as DNA, the CDR3 is TGTGCCAGCAGCCAAAGGGACAGGGTACCGCTCGGAGCTTTCTTT.

J is TRBJ1-5 and V is TRBV6-1; TRBD1 agrees at 7 bases. The V gene's germline CDR1 is MNHNS and CDR2 SASEGT. Unmatched junction bases numbered 14, after V lost 11 bases and J lost 7 bases. This CDR3 is 14 amino acids long. The CDR3, as DNA: TGTGCCGGATCGACAGGGCAGCCGGGACAGCCCCAGCATTTT. Amino acid sequence: CAGSTGQPGQPQHF.

Many counts were recorded for this clonotype. CDR3 bases: TGCAGTGCTACTCCACAAGAGACCCAGTACTTC. Protein sequence: CSATPQETQYF. The chain joins TRBV20-1 to TRBJ2-5; unclear D gene. Trimming took 4 bases from V and 2 from J, leaving 5 bases between them. Germline CDR1 is DFQATT and CDR2 is SNEGSKA (reference sequence). This CDR3 has 11 residues.

The sample holds many counts of this clonotype. The V gene is TRBV6-1, the J gene TRBJ1-3, with a weak D call TRBD1 (5 bases). Germline CDR1 is MNHNS and CDR2 is SASEGT. This CDR3 contains 14 residues. The V gene lost 6 bases and the J gene lost 0 bases, with 9 bases spanning the gap. In nucleotides, the CDR3 is TGTGCCAGCAGACGAGACAGCTCTGGAAACACCATATATTTT. Translation gives CASRRDSSGNTIYF.

This clonotype was counted many times. The V gene is TRBV14, the J gene TRBJ2-5; tentative D call: TRBD1 (5 bases). CDR3 size: 14 residues. V lost 1 base, J lost 5 bases, and 11 bases lay in between. Germline CDR1 and CDR2: SGHDN and FVKESK. In DNA form, the CDR3 reads TGTGCCAGCAGCCAAGGGTCTGGGGCGGAGACCCAGTACTTC. This codes for CASSQGSGAETQYF.

This clonotype was seen repeatedly, ten times or more. This sequence joins TRBV29-1 and TRBJ2-7; D may be TRBD1 (5 bases). The V end was cut by 1 base, the J end by 7 bases, with 11 bases between. The length of the CDR3 is 12 residues. CDR1 and CDR2 (germline): SQVTM, ANQGSEA. CDR3 in amino acids: CSVEGGDMEQYF. The CDR3 DNA reads TGCAGCGTTGAAGGGGGCGATATGGAGCAGTACTTC.

In this sample, this clonotype turned up many times. This chain uses TRBV28 with TRBJ1-3, with D uncertain. The CDR3 is 14 amino acids. Looked up from germline, CDR1 is MDHEN and CDR2 is SYDVKM. Trimming stripped 6 bases from V and 0 bases from J, with 9 bases between. CDR3 sequence reads: CASRMVGSGNTIYF. The CDR3 bases are TGTGCCAGCAGGATGGTCGGCTCTGGAAACACCATATATTTT.

Points on this clonotype: At one boundary the junction diverges from the germline segment, which might be a read error. This chain uses TRBV6-1 with TRBJ2-4, with D unclear. The germline gives CDR1 MNHNS, CDR2 SASEGT. This CDR3 region has 14 residues. This CDR3 reads CASCRLDAKNIKYF. Here the CDR3 DNA reads TGTGCCAGCTGCAGACTTGATGCCAAAAACATTAAGTACTTC.